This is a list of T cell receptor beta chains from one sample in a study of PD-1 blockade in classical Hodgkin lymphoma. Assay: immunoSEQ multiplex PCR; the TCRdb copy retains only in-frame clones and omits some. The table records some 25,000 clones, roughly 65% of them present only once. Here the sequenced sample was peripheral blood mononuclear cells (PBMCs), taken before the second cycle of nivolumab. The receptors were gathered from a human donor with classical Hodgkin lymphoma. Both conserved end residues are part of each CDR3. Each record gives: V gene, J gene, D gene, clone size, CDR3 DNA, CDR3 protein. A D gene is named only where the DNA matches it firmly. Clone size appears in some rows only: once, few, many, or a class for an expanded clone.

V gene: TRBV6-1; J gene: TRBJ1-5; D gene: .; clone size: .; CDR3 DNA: TGTGCCAGCAGTCTCTGGGTGAGCAATCAGCCCCAGCATTTT; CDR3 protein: CASSLWVSNQPQHF
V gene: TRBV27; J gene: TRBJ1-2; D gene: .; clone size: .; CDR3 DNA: TGTGCCAGCAGTTTACGGGCAGCCCTTAACTATGGCTACACCTTC; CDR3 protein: CASSLRAALNYGYTF
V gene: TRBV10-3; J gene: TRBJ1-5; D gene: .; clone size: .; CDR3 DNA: TGTGCCATCAGTGAATTCCCACCATGGGCAGGAGGTTCCAATCAGCCCCAGCATTTT; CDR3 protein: CAISEFPPWAGGSNQPQHF
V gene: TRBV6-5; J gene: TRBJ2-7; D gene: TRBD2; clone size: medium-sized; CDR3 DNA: TGTGCCAGCAGTTCACTAGCGGAGCCCCTCTACGAGCAGTACTTC; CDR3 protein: CASSSLAEPLYEQYF
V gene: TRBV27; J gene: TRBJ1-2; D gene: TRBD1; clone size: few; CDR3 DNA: TGTGCCAGCAGCCCCGGGACAGGGGAAAGGTATGGCTACACCTTC; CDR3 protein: CASSPGTGERYGYTF
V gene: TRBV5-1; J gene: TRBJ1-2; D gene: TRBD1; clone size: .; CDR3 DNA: TGCGCCAGCAAGGTGCAACCCGGGACAGGGGTTGATGGCTACACCTTC; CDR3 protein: CASKVQPGTGVDGYTF
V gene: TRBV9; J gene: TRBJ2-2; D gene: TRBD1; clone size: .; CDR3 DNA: TGTGCCAGCAGTTTCAGGACAGGGAAAACCGGGGAGCTGTTTTTT; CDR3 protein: CASSFRTGKTGELFF
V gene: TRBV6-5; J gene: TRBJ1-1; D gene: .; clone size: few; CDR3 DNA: TGTGCCAGCAGTTACTCGACAGGAATGAACACTGAAGCTTTCTTT; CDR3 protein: CASSYSTGMNTEAFF
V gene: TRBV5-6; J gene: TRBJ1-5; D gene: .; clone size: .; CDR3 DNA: TGTGCCAGCAGCTTGGCGGGGGGCAATCAGCCCCAGCATTTT; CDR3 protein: CASSLAGGNQPQHF
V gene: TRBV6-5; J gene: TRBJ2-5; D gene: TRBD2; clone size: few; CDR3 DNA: TGTGCCAGCAGTTACAGGGGACTACGAGGGGAGACCCAGTACTTC; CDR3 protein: CASSYRGLRGETQYF
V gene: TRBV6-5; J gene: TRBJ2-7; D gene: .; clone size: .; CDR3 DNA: TGTGCCAGCAGGCGGGCTTCCTACGAGCAGTACTTC; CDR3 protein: CASRRASYEQYF
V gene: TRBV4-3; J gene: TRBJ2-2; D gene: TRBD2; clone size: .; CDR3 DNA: TGCGCCAGCAGCCGAGGAAGCGGGGGGAACACCGGGGAGCTGTTTTTT; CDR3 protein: CASSRGSGGNTGELFF
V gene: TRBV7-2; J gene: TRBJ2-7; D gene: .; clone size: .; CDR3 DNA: TGTGCCAGCAGCTTCCAGTTCGAGCAGTACTTC; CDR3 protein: CASSFQFEQYF
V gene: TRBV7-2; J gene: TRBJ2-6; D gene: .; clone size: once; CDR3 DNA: TGTGCCAGCAGCTTAGGCCACCCTGGGGCCAACGTCCTGACTTTC; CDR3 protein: CASSLGHPGANVLTF
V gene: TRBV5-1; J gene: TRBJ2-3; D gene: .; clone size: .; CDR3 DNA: TGCGCCAGCAGGGGGAATACGCAGTATTTT; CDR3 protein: CASRGNTQYF
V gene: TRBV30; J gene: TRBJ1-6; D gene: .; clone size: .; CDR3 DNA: TGTGCCTGGAGGGCAGGGAGGGCACCCCTCCACTTT; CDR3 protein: CAWRAGRAPLHF
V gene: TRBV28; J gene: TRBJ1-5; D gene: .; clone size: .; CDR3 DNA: TGTGCCAGCAGACAGGTTAATCAGCCCCAGCATTTT; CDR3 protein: CASRQVNQPQHF
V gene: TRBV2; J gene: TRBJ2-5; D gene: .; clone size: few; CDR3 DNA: TGTGCCAGCAGTGAGAAGCAGACCCAAGAGACCCAGTACTTC; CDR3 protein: CASSEKQTQETQYF
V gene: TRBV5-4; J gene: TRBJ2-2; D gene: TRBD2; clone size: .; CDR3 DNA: TGTGCCAGCAGCTTGGGGCTAGCGGGAGGTCGGGGGACCGGGGAGCTGTTTTTT; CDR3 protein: CASSLGLAGGRGTGELFF
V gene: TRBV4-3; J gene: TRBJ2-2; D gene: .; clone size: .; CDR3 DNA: TGCGCCAGCAGCCGTGATGTGAGCTTTAACACCGGGGAGCTGTTTTTT; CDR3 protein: CASSRDVSFNTGELFF
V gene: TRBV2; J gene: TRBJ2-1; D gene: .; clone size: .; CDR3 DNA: TGTGCCAGCATTAAGAACGGGGGTGGCGAGCAGTTCTTC; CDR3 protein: CASIKNGGGEQFF
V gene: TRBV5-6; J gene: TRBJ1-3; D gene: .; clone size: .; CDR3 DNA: TGTGCCAGCAGGCGGGCGGGGGGGCCTGGAAACACCATATATTTT; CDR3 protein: CASRRAGGPGNTIYF
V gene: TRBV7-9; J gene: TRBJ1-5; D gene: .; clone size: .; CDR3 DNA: TGTGCCAGCAGCTTACAAGGGTTGGATCAGCCCCAGCATTTT; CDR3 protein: CASSLQGLDQPQHF
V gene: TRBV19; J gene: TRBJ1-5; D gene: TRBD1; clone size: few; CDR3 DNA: TGTGCCAGTAGTATAGAACAGGGGGCTGGTAAGCCCCAGCATTTT; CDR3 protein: CASSIEQGAGKPQHF
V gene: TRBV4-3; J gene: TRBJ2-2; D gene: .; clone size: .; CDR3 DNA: TGCGCCAGCAGCCAAGCCCCCCGGGGGCAGGGCACCGGGGAGCTGTTTTTT; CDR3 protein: CASSQAPRGQGTGELFF
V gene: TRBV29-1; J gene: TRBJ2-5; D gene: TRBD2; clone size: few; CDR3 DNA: TGCAGCGTGGAACTAGCGTCCAAGGGGGAGACCCAGTACTTC; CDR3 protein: CSVELASKGETQYF
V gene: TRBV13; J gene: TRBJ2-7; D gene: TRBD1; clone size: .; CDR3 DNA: TGTGCCAGCAGCTTAGAGACAGGGGCGGGCACCTACGAGCAGTACTTC; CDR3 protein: CASSLETGAGTYEQYF
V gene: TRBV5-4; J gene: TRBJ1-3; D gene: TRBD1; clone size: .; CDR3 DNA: TGTGCCAGCAGCCAGGGACAGGCTGGAAACACCATATATTTT; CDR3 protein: CASSQGQAGNTIYF
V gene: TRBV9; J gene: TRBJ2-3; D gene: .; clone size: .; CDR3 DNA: TGTGCCAGCAGCACACGGACGGATTACACAGATACGCAGTATTTT; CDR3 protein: CASSTRTDYTDTQYF
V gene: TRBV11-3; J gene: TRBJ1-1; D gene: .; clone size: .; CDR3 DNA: TGTGCCAGCAGCTCCCGGGGCACTGAAGCTTTCTTT; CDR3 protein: CASSSRGTEAFF
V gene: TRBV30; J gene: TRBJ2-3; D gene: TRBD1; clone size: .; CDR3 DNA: TGTGCCTGGGCCTGGACAGGGTCAGGGAATACGCAGTATTTT; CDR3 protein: CAWAWTGSGNTQYF
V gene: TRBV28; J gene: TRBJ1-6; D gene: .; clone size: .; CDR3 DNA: TGTGCCAGCAGTTCCCTGGAGGGTAGCGCCTATAATTCACCCCTCCACTTT; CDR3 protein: CASSSLEGSAYNSPLHF
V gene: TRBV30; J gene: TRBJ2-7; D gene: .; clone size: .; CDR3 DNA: TGTGCCTGGAGTGTTATCGGGGCCCTCGAGCAGTACTTC; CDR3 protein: CAWSVIGALEQYF
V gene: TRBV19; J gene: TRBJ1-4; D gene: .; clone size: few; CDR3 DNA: TGTGCCAGTAGACCCCTCCAGGGGCCGAATGAAAAACTGTTTTTT; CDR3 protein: CASRPLQGPNEKLFF
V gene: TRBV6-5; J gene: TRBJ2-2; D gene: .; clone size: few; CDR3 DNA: TGTGCCAGCAGTTACTTAGATGGGTCCACCGGGGAGCTGTTTTTT; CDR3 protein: CASSYLDGSTGELFF
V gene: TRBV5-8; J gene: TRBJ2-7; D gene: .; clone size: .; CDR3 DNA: TGTGCCAGCAGCTTGTTGTCAGGTGGGCCTCTCTACGAGCAGTACTTC; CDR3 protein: CASSLLSGGPLYEQYF
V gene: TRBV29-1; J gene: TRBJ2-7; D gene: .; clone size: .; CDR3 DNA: TGCAGCGTTGGAGGCAGGGTCAGCGAGCAGTACTTC; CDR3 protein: CSVGGRVSEQYF
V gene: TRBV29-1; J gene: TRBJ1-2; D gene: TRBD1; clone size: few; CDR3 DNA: TGCAGCGTTAGTGGACAGGGGAACTATGGCTACACCTTC; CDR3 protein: CSVSGQGNYGYTF
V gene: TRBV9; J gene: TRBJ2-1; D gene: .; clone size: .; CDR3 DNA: TGTGCCAGCAGTTCTAGTAGCTCCTACAATGAGCAGTTCTTC; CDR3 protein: CASSSSSSYNEQFF
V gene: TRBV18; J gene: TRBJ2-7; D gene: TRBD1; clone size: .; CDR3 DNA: TGTGCCAGCTCACCCGGGGCAGGGGGTTCCTACGAGCAGTACTTC; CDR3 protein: CASSPGAGGSYEQYF
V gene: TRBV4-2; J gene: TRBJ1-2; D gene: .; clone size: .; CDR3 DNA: TGTGCCAGCAGCCCGGACACGTTTTATGGCTACACCTTC; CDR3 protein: CASSPDTFYGYTF
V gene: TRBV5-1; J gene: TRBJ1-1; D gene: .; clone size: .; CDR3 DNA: TGCGCCAGCAGCTTGGAGGGGCCGCGGGCAGGAACTGAAGCTTTCTTT; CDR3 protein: CASSLEGPRAGTEAFF
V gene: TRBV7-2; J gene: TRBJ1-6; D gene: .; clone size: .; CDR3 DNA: TGTGCCAGCAGCTTCGGTTTTAATTCACCCCTCCACTTT; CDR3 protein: CASSFGFNSPLHF
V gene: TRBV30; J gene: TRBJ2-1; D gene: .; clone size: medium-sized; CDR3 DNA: TGTGCCTGTAACACTGACCTCTCCTACAATGAGCAGTTCTTC; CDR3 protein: CACNTDLSYNEQFF
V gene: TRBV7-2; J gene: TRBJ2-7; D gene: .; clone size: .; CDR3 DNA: TGTGCCAGCAGCTTAGGGGGTAGCGGGCAGTACTTC; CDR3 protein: CASSLGGSGQYF